This note documents a single T cell receptor beta chain sequence. Its matching antigen is unknown. The data stem from a study of naive and memory T cell subsets. General observations from the study: Gini index rose across naive, CM, EM and EMRA in CD4 and CD8. The power law exponent of TCR abundance differed between naive and memory cells.

The CDR3 has 16 amino acids. V was pared by 6 bases and J by 6 bases, with 25 bases between. Germline CDR1 SQVTM, CDR2 ANQGSEA. Both TRBC1 and TRBC2 were covered by a beta constant-region primer of two equimolar oligonucleotides. Four rounds of PCR amplified the ligated cDNA using nested alpha and beta constant-region primers plus SP2. MiXCR, run by TCRdb on the UMI-ligation and nested PCR reads, gives a single entry per CDR3 protein. The sample lists about 120,000 distinct CDR3 sequences, 36% occurring once. The receptor was derived from a human donor in good health. The chain uses TRBV29-1 and TRBJ2-3; D possibly matches TRBD1 or TRBD2 (6 bases each). The sequencing sample was made of central memory CD4+ T cells from blood. CDR3 nucleotide sequence: TGCAGCGTGAGACCTAGCGAGGGAGTAACAGGGGATACGCAGTATTTT. This gives the protein CSVRPSEGVTGDTQYF.